These 9 T cell receptor beta chains were sequenced from one sample in a study of HIV-infected patients and healthy controls. TCRdb passed the 5' RACE reads through MiXCR, listing each CDR3 protein once. The sample yields some 67,000 distinct CDR3 sequences, approximately 15% seen once. The sequenced sample was CD4+ T cells from blood. Receptor source: a human donor in good health.

This clonotype was picked up a small number of times. This rearrangement joins TRBV3-1 to TRBJ2-5; 7 nucleotides match TRBD2. Germline values: CDR1 LGHDT, CDR2 YNNKEL (reference sequence). CDR3 length: 14 amino acids. Trimming removed 2 bases from V and 5 bases from J; junction bases left unmatched: 5. CDR3 in amino acids: CASSQLGSGETQYF. The CDR3 bases are TGTGCCAGCAGCCAATTGGGTAGCGGGGAGACCCAGTACTTC.

The chain couples TRBV7-9 to TRBJ2-3, with D unclear. CDR3 length: 16 amino acids. Germline lookup yields CDR1 SEHNR and CDR2 FQNEAQ (reference sequence). Trimming stripped 1 base from V and 0 bases from J, with 11 bases between. The CDR3 sequence is CASSLVGTASTDTQYF. DNA for the CDR3: TGTGCCAGCAGCTTAGTGGGTACAGCCAGCACAGATACGCAGTATTTT. Supplemented by reference TRBV7-9 and TRBJ2-3, the full variable domain reads DTGVSQNPRHKITKRGQNVTFRCDPISEHNRLYWYRQTLGQGPEFLTYFQNEAQLEKSRLLSDRFSAERPKGSFSTLEIQRTEQGDSAMYLCASSLVGTASTDTQYFGPGTRLTVL.

This clonotype was detected many times. Here the CDR3 DNA reads TGCAGTGCTAGCCCGCGGAAGAAGGGCACAGATACGCAGTATTTT. Translation: CSASPRKKGTDTQYF. The gene calls are TRBV20-1 and TRBJ2-3; D not certain. V dropped 3 bases and J dropped 1 base, with 14 bases sitting between them. This CDR3 spans 15 amino acids. The germline gives CDR1 DFQATT, CDR2 SNEGSKA (reference sequence).

This clonotype has only a few counts. The chain is built from TRBV5-1 and TRBJ2-7; D perhaps matches TRBD1 (6 bases). This CDR3 region has 14 residues. V lost 7 bases and J lost 0, with 14 bases in between. Germline CDR1 SGHRS, CDR2 YFSETQ. The CDR3 region has the DNA TGCGCCAGCCAAACAGGGCCCAGCTCCTACGAGCAGTACTTC. It specifies CASQTGPSSYEQYF.

Here the CDR3 reads CAIGTGTNTEAFF. The CDR3 DNA follows: TGTGCCATTGGGACAGGGACGAACACTGAAGCTTTCTTT. The chain is built from TRBV10-3 and TRBJ1-1; TRBD1 matches 9 bases. With V trimmed by 9 bases and J by 1 base, 3 bases remained unmatched. The CDR3 runs 13 residues. Germline V gene data show CDR1 as ENHRY and CDR2 as SYGVKD.

The V call is TRBV30, the J call TRBJ2-2; D possibly corresponds to TRBD2 (5 bases). CDR3 length: 13 amino acids. Trimming took off 5 bases at V and 5 bases at J, with 12 bases between the two ends. Germline V gene sequence: CDR1 GTSNPN, CDR2 SVGIG (reference sequence). The CDR3 is CAWALGGTGELFF. The CDR3 nucleotides are TGTGCCTGGGCGCTCGGCGGGACCGGGGAGCTGTTTTTT.

This clonotype was seen repeatedly, ten times or more. The chain couples TRBV3-1 to TRBJ2-3, with D perhaps matching TRBD2 (6 bases). Germline V CDR1 and CDR2: LGHDT, YNNKEL (reference sequence). CDR3 size: 13 residues. V was clipped by 1 base and J by 11 bases, with 13 bases between them. CDR3 DNA: TGTGCCAGCAGCCAAGTGGCCGGGAGTGGGCAGTATTTT. This translates into CASSQVAGSGQYF.

The gene calls are TRBV28 and TRBJ2-3; perhaps TRBD2 as D (6 bases). CDR3 length equals 13 residues. From germline, CDR1 is MDHEN and CDR2 SYDVKM. Trimming shortened V by 7 bases and J by 2 bases, and 10 bases separated the two germline ends. CDR3 sequence (DNA): TGTGCCAGCAAGCGGGTTGCCACAGATACGCAGTATTTT. Amino acids: CASKRVATDTQYF.

This clonotype was seen a few times. This chain joins TRBV20-1 and TRBJ2-2, with TRBD1 identical over 7 bases. Trimming cost V 8 bases and J 6 bases; bases outside gene matches: 3. Germline CDR1 reads DFQATT; CDR2 reads SNEGSKA (reference sequence). The length of the CDR3 is 11 residues. In DNA, the CDR3 is TGCAGTCAACAGGGGCCCGGGGAGCTGTTTTTT. Its protein product is CSQQGPGELFF.